One sample yielded the 30 T cell receptor beta chains listed below, sequenced in a study of blood T cell repertoires in COVID-19. The protocol was immunoSEQ multiplex PCR, while the TCRdb copy is restricted to in-frame clones and leaves out a portion. Of about 170,000 clones listed, just under 90% are singletons. Sequenced input: peripheral blood. Receptors were obtained from a young man with active or convalescent COVID-19.

The CDR3 is CASSPEGAEAFF. The DNA of the CDR3 is TGTGCCAGCAGCCCCGAGGGGGCTGAAGCTTTCTTT. The chain links TRBV9 to TRBJ1-1; D is possibly TRBD1 (6 bases). The V end was cut by 4 bases, the J end by 6 bases, with 10 bases between. From germline, CDR1 is SGDLS and CDR2 YYNGEE. This CDR3 spans 12 amino acids.

This sequence joins TRBV12-5 and TRBJ1-4, with TRBD1 matching 9 bases. Germline V CDR1 and CDR2: LGHNT, FRNRAP. This CDR3 region has 16 residues. Losses at the gene ends were 5 bases for V and 5 bases for J; bases not matched to a gene: 9. The CDR3 coding sequence is TGTGCTAGTGGTCCCTCCCGGACAGGGGCGAATGAAAAACTGTTTTTT. As protein: CASGPSRTGANEKLFF.

The chain joins TRBV5-1 to TRBJ1-4, with D unclear. Germline lookup yields CDR1 SGHRS and CDR2 YFSETQ. The V and J ends lost 0 bases and 0 bases respectively, with 6 bases between them. This CDR3 has 15 residues. DNA for the CDR3: TGCGCCAGCAGCTTGGAGACATCAACTAATGAAAAACTGTTTTTT. This gives the protein CASSLETSTNEKLFF.

This clone was picked up a small number of times. The chain recombines TRBV7-8 with TRBJ2-1, with D maybe TRBD1 (6 bases). Trimming cost V 6 bases and J 8 bases, with 17 bases left between them. This CDR3 is built from 14 residues. The germline CDR1 and CDR2 sequences are SGHVS and FQNEAQ. The CDR3 DNA follows: TGTGCCAGCAGGGTCAACACAGGGAAGTATGAGCAGTTCTTC. This encodes CASRVNTGKYEQFF. The variable domain in full, completed from reference TRBV7-8 and TRBJ2-1, reads GAGVSQSPRYKVAKRGQDVALRCDPISGHVSLFWYQQALGQGPEFLTYFQNEAQLDKSGLPSDRFFAERPEGSVSTLKIQRTQQEDSAVYLCASRVNTGKYEQFFGPGTRLTVL.

This chain uses TRBV14 with TRBJ1-6; D unclear. The CDR3 runs 17 residues. The germline V and J ends were trimmed by 0 bases and 9 bases, with 18 bases remaining between them. Germline loops: CDR1 SGHDN, CDR2 FVKESK. CDR3: CASSQDGEGSLCSPLHF. The CDR3 DNA reads as TGTGCCAGCAGCCAAGATGGAGAGGGAAGTCTTTGTTCACCCCTCCACTTT.

The V call is TRBV5-1, the J call TRBJ1-1; D might be TRBD1 (6 bases). CDR3 length: 13 residues. The germline V gene has CDR1 SGHRS and CDR2 YFSETQ. Trimming removed 5 bases from V and 5 bases from J, with 13 bases in between. CDR3 DNA sequence: TGCGCCAGCAGTTACGGACAGAGAACTGAAGCTTTCTTT. Its translation: CASSYGQRTEAFF.

On this clone: This sample also contains other DNA sequences that code for the same CDR3. The J gene is TRBJ1-3, the V gene TRBV3-1 (or the pseudogene TRBV3-2); no firm D call. CDR3 length equals 12 residues. CDR1 and CDR2 from the germline V gene are LGHDT and YNNKEL (reference sequence). With 2 bases removed from V and 4 bases from J, the gap between germline ends came to 3 bases. The DNA of the CDR3 is TGTGCCAGCAGCCAAACAGGAAACACCATATATTTT. As protein: CASSQTGNTIYF.

The chain uses TRBV25-1 and TRBJ2-5; TRBD2 matches at 9 bases. Germline-derived CDR1 and CDR2 are MGHDK and SYGVNS. This CDR3 comprises 15 residues. V was clipped by 8 bases and J by 4 bases; unmatched bases: 11. CDR3 DNA sequence: TGTGCCAGCCACCCCTCGCGGGGGGGAGTAGAGACCCAGTACTTC. It encodes CASHPSRGGVETQYF.

This chain connects TRBV6-5 to TRBJ2-7, with a tentative D call TRBD1 (5 bases). Germline-derived CDR1 and CDR2 are MNHEY and SVGAGI. The V and J ends lost 2 bases and 2 bases respectively, with 10 bases between them. The CDR3 is 14 amino acids. CDR3 amino acids: CASSYGQGTYEQYF. Here the CDR3 DNA reads TGTGCCAGCAGTTACGGGCAGGGCACCTACGAGCAGTACTTC.

V and J are TRBV5-1 and TRBJ2-5; TRBD1 matches at 7 bases. The junction had 13 bases not matched to a gene; V was cut back by 4 bases and J by 4 bases. Germline values: CDR1 SGHRS, CDR2 YFSETQ. The CDR3 spans 16 residues. The CDR3 here is CASSAGAGTAPETQYF. CDR3 nucleotides: TGCGCCAGCAGCGCCGGAGCTGGGACAGCCCCAGAGACCCAGTACTTC.

The J gene is TRBJ1-5, the V gene TRBV5-4, with D possibly matching TRBD1 (6 bases). V was pared by 5 bases and J by 0 bases, with 12 bases between. Germline V CDR1 and CDR2: SGHNT, YYREEE (reference sequence). This CDR3 contains 15 residues. CDR3 in amino acids: CASSSGTNSNQPQHF. CDR3 DNA: TGTGCCAGCAGTTCCGGGACAAATAGCAATCAGCCCCAGCATTTT.

This chain links TRBV11-3 with TRBJ1-6; D is uncertain. CDR3 length equals 16 residues. Germline V lookup: CDR1 SGHNT, CDR2 YENEEA. Trimming cost V 6 bases and J 7 bases, with 19 bases left between them. CDR3 sequence: CASSPRGATRNSPLHF. In nucleotides, the CDR3 is TGTGCCAGCAGTCCCCGCGGAGCCACAAGAAATTCACCCCTCCACTTT.

The chain employs TRBV7-9 and TRBJ1-1, with TRBD1 identical over 7 bases. V was pared by 5 bases and J by 2 bases, with 8 bases of the junction left unmatched. Germline V gene lookup returns CDR1 SEHNR and CDR2 FQNEAQ (reference sequence). This CDR3 is 15 amino acids long. CDR3 in amino acids: CASSAFRDRNTEAFF. For the CDR3, the DNA is TGTGCCAGCAGCGCATTCCGGGACAGAAACACTGAAGCTTTCTTT.

The chain uses TRBV20-1 and TRBJ2-1; possible D gene TRBD1, 7 bases. Germline V gene lookup returns CDR1 DFQATT and CDR2 SNEGSKA (reference sequence). V shed 3 bases and J shed 1 base, with 13 bases lying between them. The CDR3 is made up of 15 amino acids. The CDR3 coding sequence is TGCAGTGCTAGTACCCAGGGGGGATCCTACAATGAGCAGTTCTTC. Residues: CSASTQGGSYNEQFF.

The V gene is TRBV4-3, the J gene TRBJ2-1, with D unresolved. From germline, CDR1 is LGHNA and CDR2 YSLEER. There are 15 residues in the CDR3. V was clipped by 4 bases and J by 3 bases, with 13 bases between them. The CDR3: CASSPGTSDYNEQFF. DNA of the CDR3: TGCGCCAGCAGCCCGGGTACAAGTGACTACAATGAGCAGTTCTTC.

This clone was observed once. This sequence joins TRBV9 and TRBJ2-3; 7 bases align to TRBD2. Trimming cost V 6 bases and J 4 bases; bases outside gene matches: 11. Germline V gene lookup returns CDR1 SGDLS and CDR2 YYNGEE. CDR3 length: 15 residues. The CDR3 spells CASTPGSGTPDTQYF. The CDR3 coding sequence is TGTGCCAGCACCCCGGGCAGCGGGACGCCAGATACGCAGTATTTT.

This chain joins TRBV28 and TRBJ2-1; no clear D gene. V lost 6 bases and J 5 bases, leaving 11 bases between the germline ends. The CDR3 is 13 amino acids. CDR1 is MDHEN and CDR2 is SYDVKM in the germline V gene. CDR3 region: CASSPPRNNEQFF. In DNA, the CDR3 is TGTGCCAGCAGCCCCCCTAGAAACAATGAGCAGTTCTTC.

The chain is built from TRBV5-1 and TRBJ2-7; 9 bases match TRBD1. Germline lookup yields CDR1 SGHRS and CDR2 YFSETQ. The CDR3 is 18 residues long. V lost 0 bases to trimming and J lost 1 base; unmatched junction nucleotides: 11. The CDR3 region has the DNA TGCGCCAGCAGCTTGGCCAAGGGGGGGACAGGGAAATCCTACGAGCAGTACTTC. Translation: CASSLAKGGTGKSYEQYF.

The chain carries TRBV11-2 and TRBJ1-1; 7 bases are shared with TRBD1. The V gene end was trimmed by 5 bases and the J gene end by 4 bases; junction bases not matched to a gene: 4. This CDR3 comprises 13 residues. Germline values: CDR1 SGHAT, CDR2 FQNNGV. Written as DNA, the CDR3 is TGTGCCAGCAGCGCACAGGGGCTCACTGAAGCTTTCTTT. This gives the protein CASSAQGLTEAFF.

J is TRBJ1-2 and V is TRBV19; TRBD1 matches 9 bases. The CDR3 length is 17 residues. The germline gives CDR1 LNHDA, CDR2 SQIVND (reference sequence). V lost 6 bases and J lost 4; bases outside the gene matches: 15. CDR3 nucleotide sequence: TGTGCCAGTAGGACCAGGGACAGGGAGCCTAGGTCCTATGGCTACACCTTC. Its protein product is CASRTRDREPRSYGYTF. Based on the CDR3 plus reference TRBV19 and TRBJ1-2, the full variable domain is DGGITQSPKYLFRKEGQNVTLSCEQNLNHDAMYWYRQDPGQGLRLIYYSQIVNDFQKGDIAEGYSVSREKKESFPLTVTSAQKNPTAFYLCASRTRDREPRSYGYTFGSGTRLTVV.

In this sample, this clone turned up once. The J gene is TRBJ1-2, the V gene TRBV7-2; possibly TRBD1 for D (6 bases). Trimming cost V 4 bases and J 1 base, with 13 bases left between them. The CDR3 is 15 amino acids. The germline V gene encodes CDR1 SGHTA and CDR2 FQGNSA. The CDR3 loop reads CASSWKGGVNYGYTF. The CDR3 coding sequence is TGTGCCAGCAGCTGGAAGGGGGGGGTTAACTATGGCTACACCTTC.

This clone was observed once. The chain employs TRBV9 and TRBJ2-1, with 7 positions matching TRBD2. Germline trimming cut 0 bases from V and 2 bases from J; bases unmatched to any gene: 5. The CDR3 consists of 16 residues. CDR1 and CDR2 from the germline V gene are SGDLS and YYNGEE. CDR3 loop: CASSVGAGETYNEQFF. The CDR3 DNA is TGTGCCAGCAGCGTAGGTGCGGGGGAAACCTACAATGAGCAGTTCTTC. Full variable domain (rest looked up from reference TRBV9 and TRBJ2-1): DSGVTQTPKHLITATGQRVTLRCSPRSGDLSVYWYQQSLDQGLQFLIQYYNGEERAKGNILERFSAQQFPDLHSELNLSSLELGDSALYFCASSVGAGETYNEQFFGPGTRLTVL.

The chain links TRBV6-5 to TRBJ1-1, with D unresolved. The CDR3 consists of 12 residues. CDR1 MNHEY and CDR2 SVGAGI come from the germline V gene. V shed 2 bases and J shed 7 bases, with 8 bases lying between them. The CDR3 DNA reads TGTGCCAGCAGTTACGCGGGAGTTGAAGCTTTCTTT. Amino acids: CASSYAGVEAFF.

The V call is TRBV24-1, the J call TRBJ2-7; 9 bases fit TRBD2. Trimming at V came to 10 bases and at J to 3 bases, leaving 6 bases not matched to a gene. The CDR3 covers 13 residues. Germline CDR1 reads KGHDR; CDR2 reads SFDVKD. The CDR3 DNA reads as TGTGCCACTGCGCCTAGCGGGAACTACGAGCAGTACTTC. It translates to CATAPSGNYEQYF.

V is TRBV10-3 and J is TRBJ1-5; D is unclear. Looked up from germline, CDR1 is ENHRY and CDR2 is SYGVKD. The length of the CDR3 is 15 residues. V lost 0 bases, J lost 9 bases, and 15 bases lay in between. The CDR3 coding sequence is TGTGCCATCAGTGAGTCGAGCGGAGGGTTAGGGCCCCAGCATTTT. Protein product: CAISESSGGLGPQHF.

V and J are TRBV7-9 and TRBJ2-3; TRBD2 matches 10 bases. V lost 6 bases and J lost 2; bases outside the gene matches: 8. CDR3 length: 16 residues. CDR1 SEHNR and CDR2 FQNEAQ come from the germline V gene (reference sequence). This CDR3 is CASRRIAGGFTDTQYF. CDR3 nucleotides: TGTGCCAGCAGACGAATAGCGGGGGGCTTCACAGATACGCAGTATTTT.

This chain links TRBV29-1 with TRBJ2-7; 10 nucleotides agree with TRBD2. Looked up from germline, CDR1 is SQVTM and CDR2 is ANQGSEA. V shed 6 bases, J shed 6 bases, and the junction held 11 bases outside the gene matches. This CDR3 has 14 residues. The CDR3 is CSVPGTSVYGEQYF. The CDR3 nucleotides are TGCAGCGTGCCAGGGACTAGCGTGTATGGCGAGCAGTACTTC.

This clone was recorded once. The chain recombines TRBV5-1 with TRBJ2-7, with 7 bases fitting TRBD2. With V trimmed by 0 bases and J by 3 bases, 3 bases remained unmatched. The CDR3 has 14 residues. Germline loops: CDR1 SGHRS, CDR2 YFSETQ. As DNA, the CDR3 is TGCGCCAGCAGCTTGGGACTAGCAAGCTACGAGCAGTACGTC. It translates to CASSLGLASYEQYV.

This clone was found once. This chain connects TRBV24-1 to TRBJ1-5; the D gene is possibly TRBD1 (6 bases). Trimming shortened V by 1 base and J by 10 bases, and 10 bases separated the two germline ends. CDR3 length: 13 residues. The germline V gene has CDR1 KGHDR and CDR2 SFDVKD. Written as DNA, the CDR3 is TGTGCCACCAGTGATTTTCAGGGGAGACCCCAGCATTTT. Its translation: CATSDFQGRPQHF.

The chain couples TRBV4-2 to TRBJ1-4, with 7 bases aligning to TRBD1. Germline-derived CDR1 and CDR2 are LGHNA and YNFKEQ. The trim removed 0 bases at V and 5 bases at J, leaving 9 bases unmatched. The CDR3 consists of 17 residues. The CDR3 spells CASSQERPGTENEKLFF. CDR3 DNA: TGTGCCAGCAGCCAAGAACGCCCCGGGACAGAGAATGAAAAACTGTTTTTT.